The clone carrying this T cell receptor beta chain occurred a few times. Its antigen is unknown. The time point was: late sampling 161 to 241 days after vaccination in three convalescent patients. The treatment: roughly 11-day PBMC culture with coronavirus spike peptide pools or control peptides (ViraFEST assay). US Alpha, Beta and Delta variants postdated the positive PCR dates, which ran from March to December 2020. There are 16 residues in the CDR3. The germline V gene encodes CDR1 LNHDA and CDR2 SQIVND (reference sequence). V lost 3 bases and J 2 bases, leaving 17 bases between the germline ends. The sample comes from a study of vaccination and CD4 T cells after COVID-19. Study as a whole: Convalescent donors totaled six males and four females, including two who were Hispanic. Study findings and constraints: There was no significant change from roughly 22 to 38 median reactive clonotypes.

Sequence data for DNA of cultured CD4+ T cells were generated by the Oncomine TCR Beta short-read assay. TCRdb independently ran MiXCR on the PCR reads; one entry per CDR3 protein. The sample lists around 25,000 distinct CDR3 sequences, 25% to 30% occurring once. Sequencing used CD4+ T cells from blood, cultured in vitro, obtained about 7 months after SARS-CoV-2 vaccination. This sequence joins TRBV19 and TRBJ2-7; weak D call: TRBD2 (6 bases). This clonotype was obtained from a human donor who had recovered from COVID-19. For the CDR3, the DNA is TGTGCCAGTAGTATGCGGGGCGACACCCGCGCCTACGAGCAGTACTTC. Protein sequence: CASSMRGDTRAYEQYF.